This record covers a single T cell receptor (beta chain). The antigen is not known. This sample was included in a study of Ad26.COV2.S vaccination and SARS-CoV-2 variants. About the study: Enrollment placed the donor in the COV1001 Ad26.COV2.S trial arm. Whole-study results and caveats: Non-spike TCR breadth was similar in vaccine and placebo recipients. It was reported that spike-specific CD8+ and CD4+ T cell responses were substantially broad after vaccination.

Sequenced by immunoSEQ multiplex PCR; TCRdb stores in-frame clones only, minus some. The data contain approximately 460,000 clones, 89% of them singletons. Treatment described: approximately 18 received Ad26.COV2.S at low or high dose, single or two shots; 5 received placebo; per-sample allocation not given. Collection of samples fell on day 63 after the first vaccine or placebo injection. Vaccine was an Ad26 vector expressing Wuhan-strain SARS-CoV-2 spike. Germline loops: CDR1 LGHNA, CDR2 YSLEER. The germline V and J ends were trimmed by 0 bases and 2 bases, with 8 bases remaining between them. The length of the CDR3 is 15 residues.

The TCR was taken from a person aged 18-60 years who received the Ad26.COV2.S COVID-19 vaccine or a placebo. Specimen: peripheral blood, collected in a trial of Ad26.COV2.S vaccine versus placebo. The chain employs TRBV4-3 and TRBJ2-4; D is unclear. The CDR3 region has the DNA TGCGCCAGCAGCCAAGATCCTCTGACCAAAAACATTCAGTACTTC. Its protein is CASSQDPLTKNIQYF.